Listed below are T cell receptor beta chains from one sample, sequenced in a study of T cells in Graves' hyperthyroidism and ophthalmopathy. One entry per CDR3 protein, called by TCRdb with MiXCR from the multiplex PCR reads. This sample yields more than 500,000 distinct CDR3 sequences, of which roughly 46% are seen a single time; 15% to 20% belongs to the top ten. Sequenced input: peripheral blood or thyroid tissue (not recorded which). The receptors originated from an adult woman with Graves' disease, either hyperthyroidism or ophthalmopathy (not recorded which). Each CDR3 is given with its conserved first and last residue. Each record gives: V gene, J gene, CDR3 protein.

v_call: TRBV20-1; j_call: TRBJ2-5; cdr3_aa: CSARGHEETQYF
v_call: TRBV19; j_call: TRBJ1-5; cdr3_aa: CASSWDTGNQPQHF
v_call: TRBV20-1; j_call: TRBJ2-3; cdr3_aa: CSGLAGGSTDTQYF
v_call: TRBV10-3; j_call: TRBJ1-4; cdr3_aa: CATATGTGDEKLFF
v_call: TRBV7-3; j_call: TRBJ2-3; cdr3_aa: CASSYSSGTDTQYF
v_call: TRBV24-1; j_call: TRBJ2-1; cdr3_aa: CATSDLDSETYNEQFF
v_call: TRBV12-3/TRBV12-4; j_call: TRBJ1-5; cdr3_aa: CASSHGTAFQPQHF
v_call: TRBV18; j_call: TRBJ1-1; cdr3_aa: CASSPWAGRNTEAFF
v_call: TRBV20-1; j_call: TRBJ2-5; cdr3_aa: CSASMGLLGETQYF
v_call: TRBV25-1; j_call: TRBJ2-7; cdr3_aa: CASSAPQGALHEQYF
v_call: TRBV29-1; j_call: TRBJ2-7; cdr3_aa: CSAGLPNYEQYF
v_call: TRBV2; j_call: TRBJ1-5; cdr3_aa: CASSGETGAGQPQHF
v_call: TRBV6-1; j_call: TRBJ1-2; cdr3_aa: CASSEGTGGSAVGYTF
v_call: TRBV20-1; j_call: TRBJ1-1; cdr3_aa: CSARDLRGLGEAFF
v_call: TRBV20-1; j_call: TRBJ2-7; cdr3_aa: CSAPRGGGYEQYF
v_call: TRBV7-9; j_call: TRBJ1-4; cdr3_aa: CASSLSGTDEKLFF
v_call: TRBV5-1; j_call: TRBJ1-2; cdr3_aa: CASRPPQGEYGYTF
v_call: TRBV6-5; j_call: TRBJ2-2; cdr3_aa: CASSYSAGELFF
v_call: TRBV2; j_call: TRBJ1-6; cdr3_aa: CASIRDLHF
v_call: TRBV7-9; j_call: TRBJ2-7; cdr3_aa: CASSNNQGEQYF
v_call: TRBV20-1; j_call: TRBJ2-5; cdr3_aa: CSAPLDRGQETQYF
v_call: TRBV5-1; j_call: TRBJ2-3; cdr3_aa: CASSQAPGDTQYF
v_call: TRBV24-1; j_call: TRBJ2-7; cdr3_aa: CATSEGYEQYF
v_call: TRBV7-2; j_call: TRBJ2-7; cdr3_aa: CASSRVLQSSYEQYF
v_call: TRBV7-6; j_call: TRBJ2-5; cdr3_aa: CASSLGREVWETQYF